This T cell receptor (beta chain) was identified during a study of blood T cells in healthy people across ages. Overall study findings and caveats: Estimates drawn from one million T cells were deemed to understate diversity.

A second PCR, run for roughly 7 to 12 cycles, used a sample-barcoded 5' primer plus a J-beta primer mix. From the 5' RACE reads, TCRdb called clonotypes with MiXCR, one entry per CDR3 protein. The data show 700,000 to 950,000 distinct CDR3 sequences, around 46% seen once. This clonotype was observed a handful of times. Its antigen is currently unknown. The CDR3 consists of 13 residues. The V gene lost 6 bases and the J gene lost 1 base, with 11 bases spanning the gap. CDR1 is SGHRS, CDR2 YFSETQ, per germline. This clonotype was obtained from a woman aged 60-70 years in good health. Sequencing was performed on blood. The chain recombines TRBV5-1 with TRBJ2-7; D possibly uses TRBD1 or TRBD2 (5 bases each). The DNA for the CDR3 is TGCGCCAGCAACCGGGACGGGTCCTACGAGCAGTACTTC. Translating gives CASNRDGSYEQYF. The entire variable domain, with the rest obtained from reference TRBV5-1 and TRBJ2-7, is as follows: KAGVTQTPRYLIKTRGQQVTLSCSPISGHRSVSWYQQTPGQGLQFLFEYFSETQRNKGNFPGRFSGRQFSNSRSEMNVSTLELGDSALYLCASNRDGSYEQYFGPGTRLTVT.